Sequencing of this T cell receptor beta chain was carried out in a study of memory CD4+ T cells and cytomegalovirus serostatus. Study findings and constraints: Repertoires predicted CMV serostatus with median bootstrapped AUC of about 0.95.

Profiled with immunoSEQ multiplex PCR; TCRdb holds only in-frame clones, not every one. The table has approximately 60,000 clones, 70% to 85% seen once. With respect to this clone: Its specificity is unknown.

The sort gate was single viable CD3+CD4+CD8-CD45RO+ cells for memory CD4+ T cells. This CDR3 region has 19 residues. The trim removed 2 bases at V and 1 base at J, leaving 18 bases unmatched. Germline V lookup: CDR1 GTSNPN, CDR2 SVGIG (reference sequence). Sequences were obtained from memory CD4+ T cells from blood. The origin of this receptor is an adult in good health and CMV-seropositive. This chain connects TRBV30 to TRBJ2-5; 8 nucleotides align to TRBD1. The CDR3 DNA is TGTGCCTGGAGTTCCCGCGCCGTTGGACAGGGCCGAACCCAAGAGACCCAGTACTTC. Translation gives CAWSSRAVGQGRTQETQYF. Using reference TRBV30 and TRBJ2-5 for the parts outside the CDR3, the full variable domain is SQTIHQWPATLVQPVGSPLSLECTVEGTSNPNLYWYRQAAGRGLQLLFYSVGIGQISSEVPQNLSASRPQDRQFILSSKKLLLSDSGFYLCAWSSRAVGQGRTQETQYFGPGTRLLVL.